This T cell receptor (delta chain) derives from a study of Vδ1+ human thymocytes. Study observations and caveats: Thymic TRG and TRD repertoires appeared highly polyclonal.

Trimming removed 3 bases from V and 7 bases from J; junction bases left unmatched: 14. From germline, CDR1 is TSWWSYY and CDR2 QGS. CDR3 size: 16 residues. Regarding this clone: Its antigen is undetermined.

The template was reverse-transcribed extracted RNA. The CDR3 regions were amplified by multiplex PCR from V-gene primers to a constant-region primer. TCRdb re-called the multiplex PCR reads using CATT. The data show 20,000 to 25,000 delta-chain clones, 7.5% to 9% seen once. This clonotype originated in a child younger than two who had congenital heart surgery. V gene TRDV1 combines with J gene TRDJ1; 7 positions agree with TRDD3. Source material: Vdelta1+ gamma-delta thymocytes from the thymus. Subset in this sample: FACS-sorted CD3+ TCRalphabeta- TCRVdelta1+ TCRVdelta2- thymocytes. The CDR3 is CALGDPTVERDTKLIF. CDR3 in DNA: TGTGCTCTTGGGGACCCCACTGTCGAGAGGGATACTAAACTCATCTTT.